The 12 T cell receptor beta chains in this list originate from one sample, sequenced in a study of T cells in Graves' hyperthyroidism and ophthalmopathy. Amplification yielded TCR beta CDR3 regions, with RNA transcripts as the source. Researchers ran a first-round RT-PCR on the TCR CDR3 using the HTBI primer set. MiXCR, applied by TCRdb to the multiplex PCR reads, yields one record per CDR3 protein. The sample lists nearly 250,000 distinct CDR3 sequences; approximately 25% were seen once. The sequenced sample was blood. The receptors shown here come from a woman in her thirties or forties with Graves' ophthalmopathy.

The chain joins TRBV29-1 to TRBJ1-1, with D perhaps TRBD1 (5 bases). CDR1 and CDR2 (germline): SQVTM, ANQGSEA. Trimming took off 2 bases at V and 11 bases at J, with 12 bases between the two ends. This CDR3 is built from 11 residues. This CDR3 reads CSVESQGGAFF. CDR3 nucleotides: TGCAGCGTTGAAAGCCAGGGAGGGGCTTTCTTT.

The chain employs TRBV2 and TRBJ2-7, with 15 bases identical to TRBD2. Trimming took 6 bases from V and 3 from J; bases not matched to a gene: 6. The CDR3 is made up of 16 amino acids. Germline V gives CDR1 SNHLY, CDR2 FYNNEI. The CDR3: CASRSGTSGRFYEQYF. The CDR3 DNA reads as TGTGCCAGCAGGTCGGGGACTAGCGGGAGGTTCTACGAGCAGTACTTC.

This clonotype occurred many times. The CDR3 sequence: CASSPESNTEAFF. The CDR3 nucleotides are TGTGCCAGCAGTCCAGAGTCAAACACTGAAGCTTTCTTT. V and J are TRBV2 and TRBJ1-1; D gene unclear. The V end lost 5 bases, the J end lost 2 bases, and 9 bases lay between the germline ends. The V gene's germline CDR1 is SNHLY and CDR2 FYNNEI. This CDR3 region has 13 residues.

This sequence joins TRBV12-3 or TRBV12-4 and TRBJ2-7, with 9 bases lining up with TRBD1. The CDR3 sequence is 16 residues long. The J segment lost 5 bases and the V segment lost 2 bases, leaving 10 bases of the junction unmatched. This chain's CDR3 is CASSLSLGQGYHEQYF. The CDR3 region has the DNA TGTGCCAGCAGTTTATCCCTGGGACAGGGATACCACGAGCAGTACTTC.

The chain uses TRBV11-2 and TRBJ2-2; D unclear. The CDR3 loop spans 14 amino acids. The V and J ends lost 6 bases and 5 bases respectively, with 13 bases between them. Germline CDR1 SGHAT, CDR2 FQNNGV. The CDR3 bases are TGTGCCAGCAGTGTGGACGGGTGGACCGGGGAGCTGTTTTTT. Its translation: CASSVDGWTGELFF.

CDR3 bases: TGTGCCAGCAGTGTAGTGTCAGGTCCTTACTACGAGCAGTACTTC. It encodes CASSVVSGPYYEQYF. The chain links TRBV28 to TRBJ2-7; D is uncertain. V lost 5 bases and J 3 bases, leaving 17 bases between the germline ends. CDR3 length equals 15 residues. From germline, CDR1 is MDHEN and CDR2 SYDVKM.

This clonotype has a count of ten or more. The conserved final phenylalanine or tryptophan is absent from the CDR3, which likely points to a read error. The DNA is omitted, as the CDR3 cannot be located on it reliably, and the CDR3 follows TCRdb's listing. V usage is TRBV12-3 or TRBV12-4 and J usage is TRBJ2-7. The CDR3 adds up to 11 amino acids, both ends counted. The CDR3 spells CASSLENEHHL.

In this sample, this clonotype turned up a few times. The CDR3 reads CASSQGASGRGSYEQYF. The CDR3 bases are TGTGCCAGCAGCCAAGGAGCTAGCGGGAGGGGATCCTACGAGCAGTACTTC. This chain uses TRBV3-1 with TRBJ2-7, with 12 nucleotides matching TRBD2. This CDR3 spans 17 amino acids. Germline V CDR1 and CDR2: LGHDT, YNNKEL (reference sequence). Germline trimming cut 1 base from V and 1 base from J; bases unmatched to any gene: 5.

This clonotype was picked up many times. The chain carries TRBV27 and TRBJ1-6; 8 positions agree with TRBD1. Trimming took 0 bases from V and 10 from J; bases not matched to a gene: 11. Germline CDR1 is MNHEY and CDR2 is SMNVEV (reference sequence). The CDR3 consists of 17 residues. CDR3 in amino acids: CASSLSAFTQGGSPLHF. The CDR3 DNA follows: TGTGCCAGCAGTTTATCGGCTTTTACACAGGGGGGATCACCCCTCCACTTT.

The V gene is TRBV20-1, the J gene TRBJ2-5; 10 bases agree with TRBD1. This CDR3 is built from 18 residues. With V trimmed by 6 bases and J by 2 bases, 18 bases remained unmatched. Per germline, CDR1 DFQATT and CDR2 SNEGSKA (reference sequence). In DNA form, the CDR3 reads TGCAGTGCGCGGTCAGGGGGACAGGGGTTATCGGGGCAAGAGACCCAGTACTTC. It specifies CSARSGGQGLSGQETQYF.

Many counts were recorded for this clonotype. J is TRBJ1-2 and V is TRBV19; 8 nucleotides agree with TRBD1. The CDR3 spans 14 residues. Germline CDR1 is LNHDA and CDR2 is SQIVND (reference sequence). Unmatched junction bases numbered 5, after V lost 6 bases and J lost 2 bases. CDR3 sequence (DNA): TGTGCCAGTAGGTACAGGACAGGGAACTATGGCTACACCTTC. Translating gives CASRYRTGNYGYTF.

This clonotype came up many times. The chain combines TRBV6-1 with TRBJ2-4; no definite D call. Germline V lookup: CDR1 MNHNS, CDR2 SASEGT. The germline V and J ends were trimmed by 3 bases and 3 bases, with 9 bases remaining between them. The CDR3 contains 14 residues. CDR3 protein: CASSDLADKNIQYF. The CDR3 DNA sequence: TGTGCCAGCAGTGACCTGGCTGACAAAAACATTCAGTACTTC.